The 5 T cell receptor beta chains listed next were all sequenced from one sample in a study of blood T cell repertoires in COVID-19. TCRdb's table, derived via immunoSEQ multiplex PCR, lists solely in-frame clones and lacks some. Of fewer than 65,000 clones detected, 91% appear once; the ten largest clones hold 2.5% to 3.5%. Sequencing was performed on peripheral blood. The receptors here all came from a man in his forties or fifties with acute or convalescent COVID-19.

The gene calls are TRBV12-3 or TRBV12-4 and TRBJ1-1, with no clear D. V lost 2 bases and J lost 11, with 15 bases in between. The CDR3 covers 13 residues. Here the CDR3 DNA reads TGTGCCAGCAGTTTAATGGTGGGTGGGAGTGCTTTCTTT. It specifies CASSLMVGGSAFF.

V usage is TRBV6-5 and J usage is TRBJ1-2; 10 nucleotides line up with TRBD1. Germline V gives CDR1 MNHEY, CDR2 SVGAGI. V gave up 4 bases and J gave up 6 bases; unmatched junction bases: 8. CDR3 length: 15 residues. CDR3 sequence (DNA): TGTGCCAGCAGTTCCCCGGGACAGGGGTTAAATGGCTACACCTTC. Its protein product is CASSSPGQGLNGYTF.

V usage is TRBV15 and J usage is TRBJ1-2; possibly TRBD1 for D (6 bases). CDR3 length: 15 residues. Trimming pared 1 base from V and 4 bases from J, leaving 13 bases between. Germline V gives CDR1 LNHNV, CDR2 YYDKDF (reference sequence). The CDR3 region has the DNA TGTGCCACCAGCAGAGGGGGGCAGGAACTCTATGGCTACACCTTC. This gives the protein CATSRGGQELYGYTF. Together with reference TRBV15 and TRBJ1-2, the CDR3 gives the full variable domain: DAMVIQNPRYQVTQFGKPVTLSCSQTLNHNVMYWYQQKSSQAPKLLFHYYDKDFNNEADTPDNFQSRRPNTSFCFLDIRSPGLGDTAMYLCATSRGGQELYGYTFGSGTRLTVV.

The chain recombines TRBV2 with TRBJ2-7; 10 positions agree with TRBD1. V lost 5 bases to trimming and J lost 7 bases; unmatched junction nucleotides: 8. Germline lookup yields CDR1 SNHLY and CDR2 FYNNEI. CDR3 length: 14 residues. The CDR3 sequence: CASSPGTGVGEQYF. CDR3 DNA sequence: TGTGCCAGCAGTCCCGGGACAGGGGTTGGTGAGCAGTACTTC.

The CDR3 DNA is TGTGCCAGCAGCGTACTGTGGACTAGCGGGGCTATCACAGATACGCAGTATTTT. Translation gives CASSVLWTSGAITDTQYF. The chain has TRBV9 and TRBJ2-3; 12 bases align to TRBD2. There are 18 residues in the CDR3. Germline V lookup: CDR1 SGDLS, CDR2 YYNGEE. J gave up 2 bases and V 1 base, and 8 bases lay outside the gene matches.